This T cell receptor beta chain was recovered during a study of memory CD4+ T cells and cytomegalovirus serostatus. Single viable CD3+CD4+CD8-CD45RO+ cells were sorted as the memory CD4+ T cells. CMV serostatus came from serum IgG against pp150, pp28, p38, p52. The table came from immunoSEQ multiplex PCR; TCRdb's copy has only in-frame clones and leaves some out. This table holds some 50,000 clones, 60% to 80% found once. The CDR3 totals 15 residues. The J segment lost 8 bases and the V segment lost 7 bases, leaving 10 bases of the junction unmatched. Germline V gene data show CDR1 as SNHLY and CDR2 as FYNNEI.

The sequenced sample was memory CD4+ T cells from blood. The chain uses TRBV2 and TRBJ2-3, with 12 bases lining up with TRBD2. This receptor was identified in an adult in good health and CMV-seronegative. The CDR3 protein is CASNRLAGGLGTQYF. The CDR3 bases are TGTGCCAGCAACCGTCTAGCGGGGGGGTTAGGTACGCAGTATTTT.